At least ten counts were recorded for the clone carrying this T cell receptor (beta chain). Its specificity is unknown. The data derive from a study of blood T cells in healthy people across ages. Overall study results and limits: Per million T cells, the diversity of TCR beta decreased roughly linearly as age advanced. Versus aged donors, long-lived donors had higher diversity and more naive CD4+ cells.

Germline V gives CDR1 DFQATT, CDR2 SNEGSKA (reference sequence). This CDR3 is 14 amino acids long. The J segment lost 6 bases and the V segment lost 4 bases, leaving 9 bases of the junction unmatched. Primed by a sample-barcoded 5' primer and a J-beta primer mix, a second PCR proceeded for about 6 to 12 cycles. One entry per CDR3 protein, called by TCRdb with MiXCR from the 5' RACE reads. The sample carries 650,000 to 800,000 distinct CDR3 sequences, about 51% recorded once. The donors, aged about 6 to 100, were healthy Caucasians from Russia. This TCR derives from a woman older than 75 in good health. Sequenced input: blood. This chain links TRBV20-1 with TRBJ2-4; TRBD1 agrees at 7 bases. The CDR3 DNA sequence: TGCAGTGCTACCACGACAGGGATCCTAAACATTCAGTACTTC. Amino acids: CSATTTGILNIQYF.